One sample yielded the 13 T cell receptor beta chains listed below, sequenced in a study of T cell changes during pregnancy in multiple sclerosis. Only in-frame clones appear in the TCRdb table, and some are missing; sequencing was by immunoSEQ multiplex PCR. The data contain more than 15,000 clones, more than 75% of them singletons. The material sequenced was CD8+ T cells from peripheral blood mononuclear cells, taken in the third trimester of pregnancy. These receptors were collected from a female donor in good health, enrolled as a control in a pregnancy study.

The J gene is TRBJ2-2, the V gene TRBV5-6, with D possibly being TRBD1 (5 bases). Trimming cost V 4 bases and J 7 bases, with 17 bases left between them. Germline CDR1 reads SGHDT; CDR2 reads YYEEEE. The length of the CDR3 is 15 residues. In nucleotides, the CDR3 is TGTGCCAGCAGCCCCGGAATAGGGGCTGACGGGGAGCTGTTTTTT. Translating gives CASSPGIGADGELFF.

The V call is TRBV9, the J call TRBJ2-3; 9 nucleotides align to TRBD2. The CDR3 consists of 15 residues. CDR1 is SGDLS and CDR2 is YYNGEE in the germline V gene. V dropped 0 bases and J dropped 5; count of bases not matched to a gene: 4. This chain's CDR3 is CASSVDSGGLDTQYF. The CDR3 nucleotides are TGTGCCAGCAGCGTAGACAGCGGGGGGCTAGATACGCAGTATTTT.

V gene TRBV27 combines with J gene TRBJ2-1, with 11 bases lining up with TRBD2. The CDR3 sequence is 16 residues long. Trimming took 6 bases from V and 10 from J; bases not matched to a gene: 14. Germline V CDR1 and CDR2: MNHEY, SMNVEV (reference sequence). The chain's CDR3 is CASSSWGTSGSSEQFF. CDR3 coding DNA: TGTGCCAGCAGCTCCTGGGGGACTAGCGGTTCATCGGAGCAGTTCTTC.

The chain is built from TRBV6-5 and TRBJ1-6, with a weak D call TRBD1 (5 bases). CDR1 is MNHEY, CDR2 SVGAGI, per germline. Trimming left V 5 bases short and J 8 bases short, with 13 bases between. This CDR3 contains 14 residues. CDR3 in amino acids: CASSRQGMDSPLHF. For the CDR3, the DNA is TGTGCCAGCAGTAGGCAGGGCATGGATTCACCCCTCCACTTT.

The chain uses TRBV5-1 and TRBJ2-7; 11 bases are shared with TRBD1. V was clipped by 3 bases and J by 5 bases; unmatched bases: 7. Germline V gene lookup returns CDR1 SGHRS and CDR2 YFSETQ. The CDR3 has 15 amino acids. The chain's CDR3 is CASSSGTGGFDEQYF. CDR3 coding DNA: TGCGCCAGCAGCTCCGGGACAGGGGGTTTCGACGAGCAGTACTTC.

CDR3 residues: CASSDGTSGDNEQFF. In DNA form, the CDR3 reads TGTGCCAGCAGTGACGGGACTAGCGGGGACAATGAGCAGTTCTTC. This chain joins TRBV6-4 and TRBJ2-1; 13 nucleotides align to TRBD2. V trimming: 2 bases; J trimming: 5 bases; junction bases outside the gene matches: 0. CDR1 is MRHNA and CDR2 is SNTAGT in the germline V gene. The CDR3 is 15 residues long.

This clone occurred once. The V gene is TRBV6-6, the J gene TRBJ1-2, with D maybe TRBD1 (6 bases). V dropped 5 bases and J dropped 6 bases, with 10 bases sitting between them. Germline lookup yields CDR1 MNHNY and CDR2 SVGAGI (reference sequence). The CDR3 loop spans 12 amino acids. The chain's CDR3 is CASSPTGDGYTF. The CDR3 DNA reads TGTGCCAGCAGTCCGACAGGCGATGGCTACACCTTC.

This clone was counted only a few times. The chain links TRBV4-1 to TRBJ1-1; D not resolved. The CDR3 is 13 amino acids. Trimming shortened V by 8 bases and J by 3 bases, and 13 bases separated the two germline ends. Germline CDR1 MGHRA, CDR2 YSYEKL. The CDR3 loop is CASGSLSDTEAFF. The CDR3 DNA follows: TGCGCCAGCGGTTCATTGAGCGACACTGAAGCTTTCTTT.

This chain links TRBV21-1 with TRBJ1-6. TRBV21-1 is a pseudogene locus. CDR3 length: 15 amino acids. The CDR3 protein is CASSNVSSYNSPLHF. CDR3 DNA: TGTGCCAGCAGCAATGTTAGCTCCTATAATTCACCCCTCCACTTT.

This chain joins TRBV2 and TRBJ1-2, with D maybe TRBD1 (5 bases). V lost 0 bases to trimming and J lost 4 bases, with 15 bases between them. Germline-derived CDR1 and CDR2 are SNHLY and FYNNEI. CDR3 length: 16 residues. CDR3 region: CASSEALRGDPYGYTF. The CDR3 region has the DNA TGTGCCAGCAGTGAAGCGCTTCGGGGGGACCCCTATGGCTACACCTTC.

The CDR3 region is CASSPGTKETQYF. The CDR3 DNA reads TGTGCCAGCAGCCCCGGGACTAAAGAGACCCAGTACTTC. The chain is built from TRBV5-8 and TRBJ2-5, with 7 bases that match TRBD2. Trimming at V came to 4 bases and at J to 3 bases, leaving 3 bases not matched to a gene. Germline CDR1 reads SGHTS; CDR2 reads YDEGEE. The CDR3 has 13 amino acids.

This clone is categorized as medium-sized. The CDR3 loop reads CASSTGTSGSNEQFF. CDR3 bases: TGTGCCAGCAGCACCGGGACTAGCGGGAGCAATGAGCAGTTCTTC. V and J are TRBV6-4 and TRBJ2-1, with 14 bases fitting TRBD2. CDR1 MRHNA and CDR2 SNTAGT come from the germline V gene. CDR3 length: 15 residues. J was trimmed by 6 bases and V by 6 bases; bases with no gene match: 4.

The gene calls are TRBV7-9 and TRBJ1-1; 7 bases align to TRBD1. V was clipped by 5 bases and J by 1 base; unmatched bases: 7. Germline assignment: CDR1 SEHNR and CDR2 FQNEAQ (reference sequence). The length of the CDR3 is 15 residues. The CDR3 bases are TGTGCCAGCAGCACACCACAGGGGAGGAACACTGAAGCTTTCTTT. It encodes CASSTPQGRNTEAFF.